These 17 T cell receptor beta chains were sequenced from one sample in a study of blood T cells in healthy people across ages. Primed by a sample-barcoded 5' primer and a J-beta primer mix, a second PCR proceeded for 7 to 11 cycles. MiXCR, applied by TCRdb to the 5' RACE reads, yields one record per CDR3 protein. The sample includes roughly 1,700,000 distinct CDR3 sequences, approximately 30% of them seen just once. The sequenced sample consisted of blood. The receptor set was obtained from a woman aged 25-40 years in good health.

The CDR3 sequence: CASSSTSDEQYF. CDR3 in DNA: TGCGCCAGCAGCTCGACTAGTGACGAGCAGTACTTC. V usage is TRBV5-1 and J usage is TRBJ2-5; possible D gene TRBD2, 6 bases. Near its end, the DNA agrees better with TRBJ2-7, so the J call may be wrong. This CDR3 is 12 amino acids long. CDR1 SGHRS and CDR2 YFSETQ come from the germline V gene.

The chain employs TRBV5-5 and TRBJ1-2; D unresolved. CDR3 length equals 13 residues. V dropped 1 base and J dropped 4 bases, with 8 bases sitting between them. Germline V lookup: CDR1 SGHKS, CDR2 YYEKEE (reference sequence). CDR3 in DNA: TGTGCCAGCAGCTTGCAGCAGACCTATGGCTACACCTTC. Translation: CASSLQQTYGYTF. The entire variable domain, with the rest obtained from reference TRBV5-5 and TRBJ1-2, is as follows: DAGVTQSPTHLIKTRGQQVTLRCSPISGHKSVSWYQQVLGQGPQFIFQYYEKEERGRGNFPDRFSARQFPNYSSELNVNALLLGDSALYLCASSLQQTYGYTFGSGTRLTVV.

This clonotype came up a few times. The chain combines TRBV28 with TRBJ2-7; TRBD1 agrees at 9 bases. Losses at the gene ends were 10 bases for V and 12 bases for J; bases not matched to a gene: 13. CDR3 length: 12 amino acids. CDR1 and CDR2 from the germline V gene are MDHEN and SYDVKM. The CDR3 protein is CATDSGTGNRYF. The CDR3 DNA follows: TGTGCCACGGATTCCGGGACAGGGAACCGGTACTTC. Looking up the rest from reference TRBV28 and TRBJ2-7 gives the full variable domain: DVKVTQSSRYLVKRTGEKVFLECVQDMDHENMFWYRQDPGLGLRLIYFSYDVKMKEKGDIPEGYSVSREKKERFSLILESASTNQTSMYLCATDSGTGNRYFGPGTRLTVT.

V gene TRBV7-9 combines with J gene TRBJ2-1; a possible D gene is TRBD2 (5 bases). V lost 4 bases to trimming and J lost 9 bases, with 13 bases between them. There are 13 residues in the CDR3. Germline CDR1 and CDR2: SEHNR and FQNEAQ (reference sequence). In DNA, the CDR3 is TGTGCCAGCAGCTACGGGGTAATTGGTGAGCAGTTCTTC. Protein: CASSYGVIGEQFF.

The rearrangement uses TRBV21-1 and TRBJ1-6; the table's D gene call, TRBD1, was not cross checked with the DNA. TRBV21-1 is a pseudogene segment. This CDR3 is 16 amino acids long. CDR3 nucleotide sequence: TGTGCCAGCAGCAAAAGTAGCAGGGTGAGGGGTTCACCCCTCCACTTT. Its translation is CASSKSSRVRGSPLHF.

V and J are TRBV20-1 and TRBJ2-3; D is unclear. The V gene's germline CDR1 is DFQATT and CDR2 SNEGSKA (reference sequence). The CDR3 spans 14 residues. CDR3 DNA sequence: TGCACCCCGGCGGCACAAGTCGGGACAGATACGCAGTATTTT. As protein: CTPAAQVGTDTQYF.

To note about this clonotype: An end of the junction differs from the germline gene, which may be a read error. The CDR3 nucleotides are TGTGCCACTAAACGGGGACAGGGCTCCTACAATGGGCAGTTCTTC. Its translation is CATKRGQGSYNGQFF. The chain recombines TRBV6-5 with TRBJ2-1; 9 nucleotides line up with TRBD1. Germline CDR1 and CDR2: MNHEY and SVGAGI. The CDR3 loop spans 15 amino acids.

This clonotype has just a few counts. CDR3 bases: TGTGCCAGCACCTTTGCGACCTCAGCTATCAATGAGCAGTTCTTC. Translating it yields CASTFATSAINEQFF. The chain links TRBV12-3 or TRBV12-4 to TRBJ2-1; D is unclear. The CDR3 totals 15 residues. V gave up 7 bases and J gave up 6 bases, with 19 bases separating them.

The rearrangement joins TRBV4-1 to TRBJ2-5, with 7 bases aligning to TRBD1. Germline assignment: CDR1 MGHRA and CDR2 YSYEKL. This CDR3 spans 17 amino acids. The junction had 11 bases not matched to a gene; V was cut back by 0 bases and J by 4 bases. CDR3 bases: TGCGCCAGCAGCCAAGATTTTACCAGGGGGTCTGGAGAGACCCAGTACTTC. Amino acids: CASSQDFTRGSGETQYF.

The chain has TRBV7-9 and TRBJ1-4; TRBD1 aligns across 7 bases. V dropped 5 bases and J dropped 10; count of bases not matched to a gene: 13. CDR1 and CDR2 from the germline V gene are SEHNR and FQNEAQ (reference sequence). CDR3 length: 15 amino acids. CDR3 sequence (DNA): TGTGCCAGCAGCCCAAGTCCACAGGGGATTGGAAAACTGTTTTTT. Translated: CASSPSPQGIGKLFF. Variable domain in full (rest from reference TRBV7-9 and TRBJ1-4): DTGVSQNPRHKITKRGQNVTFRCDPISEHNRLYWYRQTLGQGPEFLTYFQNEAQLEKSRLLSDRFSAERPKGSFSTLEIQRTEQGDSAMYLCASSPSPQGIGKLFFGSGTQLSVL.

In regard to this clonotype: A read error may explain this, as a much larger clone is one base away. The chain is built from TRBV12-3 or TRBV12-4 and TRBJ2-1, with TRBD1 matching over 7 bases. The CDR3 covers 16 residues. The ends lost 6 bases at V and 7 bases at J; junction bases unmatched: 15. The CDR3 DNA follows: TGTGCCAGCAGGAAGACAGGGAGCTATAGGGAGAATGAGCAGTTCTTC. The encoded protein is CASRKTGSYRENEQFF.

This clonotype has only a few counts. V gene TRBV11-2 combines with J gene TRBJ2-5, with 12 bases aligning to TRBD2. CDR3 length: 15 residues. V dropped 3 bases and J dropped 5; count of bases not matched to a gene: 4. From germline, CDR1 is SGHAT and CDR2 FQNNGV. CDR3 DNA sequence: TGTGCCAGCAGCTTTTCCGGGACTAGCGGGGAGACCCAGTACTTC. This codes for CASSFSGTSGETQYF.

This clonotype showed up just a few times. The rearrangement uses TRBV5-1 and TRBJ2-3, with D tentatively TRBD1 or TRBD2 (5 bases each). Trimming removed 7 bases from V and 5 bases from J, with 11 bases in between. In germline, CDR1 is SGHRS, CDR2 YFSETQ. This CDR3 has 12 residues. The CDR3 spells CASWDVKDTQYF. In DNA, the CDR3 is TGCGCCAGCTGGGACGTTAAAGATACGCAGTATTTT.

The chain carries TRBV10-3 and TRBJ2-7; D not resolved. CDR3 length equals 12 residues. The germline V gene has CDR1 ENHRY and CDR2 SYGVKD. Between the trimmed V and J ends, which lost 5 bases and 4 bases, there was a span of 9 bases. CDR3 region: CAISSESYEQYF. CDR3 nucleotide sequence: TGTGCCATCAGTTCAGAGTCGTACGAGCAGTACTTC.

Notes on this clonotype: One junction end disagrees with the germline gene, perhaps due to a read error. The V and J genes are TRBV20-1 and TRBJ1-1; D uncertain. Germline CDR1 DFQATT, CDR2 SNEGSKA (reference sequence). The CDR3 consists of 11 residues. In DNA form, the CDR3 reads TGCAGTGCTAGTGCTTACACCGAAGCTTTCTTT. This encodes CSASAYTEAFF.

This chain joins TRBV11-2 and TRBJ2-1, with 10 bases fitting TRBD2. Germline lookup yields CDR1 SGHAT and CDR2 FQNNGV. The CDR3 is 16 residues long. V dropped 6 bases and J dropped 3; count of bases not matched to a gene: 8. The CDR3, as DNA: TGTGCCAGCAGGACCTGGACTAGCGGACACTACAATGAGCAGTTCTTC. It yields the protein CASRTWTSGHYNEQFF.

The gene calls are TRBV29-1 and TRBJ2-1; 8 nucleotides line up with TRBD2. Germline V gene data show CDR1 as SQVTM and CDR2 as ANQGSEA. The junction had 12 bases not matched to a gene; V was cut back by 3 bases and J by 8 bases. The CDR3 runs 15 residues. The DNA of the CDR3 is TGCAGCGTTGAGAGTAGCGGGGTCCTAGGGGATGAGCAGTTCTTC. As protein: CSVESSGVLGDEQFF.